This T cell receptor (beta chain) was found in a study of blood T cell repertoires in COVID-19. Study information: Italy, Spain and the United States were the sources of the convalescent and acute COVID-19 samples.

The CDR3 runs 15 residues. Germline V lookup: CDR1 MNHEY, CDR2 SVGEGT. Trimming shortened V by 5 bases and J by 0 bases, and 11 bases separated the two germline ends. Using immunoSEQ multiplex PCR, the repertoire was profiled, and TCRdb retains in-frame clones only, with some absent. The sample carries tens of thousands of clones, over 70% recorded once. The TCR comes from a woman of 80 years or more with acute or convalescent COVID-19. The chain combines TRBV6-2 or TRBV6-3 with TRBJ1-5; D is ambiguous. The specimen sequenced was peripheral blood. As DNA, the CDR3 is TGTGCCAGCAGTCCCGGACTCGTTAGCAATCAGCCCCAGCATTTT. Translated, it gives CASSPGLVSNQPQHF.